The 4 T cell receptor beta chains given below trace back to one sample, sequenced in a study of cytomegalovirus exposure and HLA in healthy donors. Researchers ran the PCR with 60 Vbeta and 13 Jbeta primers. Clones were sequenced by immunoSEQ multiplex PCR, and TCRdb holds only the in-frame ones, with some missing. The table lists 55,000 to 80,000 clones, roughly 87% of them singletons. The specimen sequenced was PBMCs. The receptors shown here come from a female donor in good health and CMV-seronegative.

V is TRBV14 and J is TRBJ2-7; tentatively, D is TRBD1 (7 bases). The CDR3 consists of 15 residues. V was cut by 2 bases and J by 4 bases, with 15 bases left in between. Germline assignment: CDR1 SGHDN and CDR2 FVKESK. For the CDR3, the DNA is TGTGCCAGCAGCCAACACGGAGGGGGCCTGTACGAGCAGTACTTC. This sequence encodes CASSQHGGGLYEQYF. Full variable domain (outside the CDR3, taken from reference TRBV14 and TRBJ2-7): EAGVTQFPSHSVIEKGQTVTLRCDPISGHDNLYWYRRVMGKEIKFLLHFVKESKQDESGMPNNRFLAERTGGTYSTLKVQPAELEDSGVYFCASSQHGGGLYEQYFGPGTRLTVT.

CDR3 in amino acids: CAIGGSDGTGEQYF. The DNA of the CDR3 is TGTGCCATCGGTGGGTCAGACGGAACGGGCGAGCAGTACTTC. This chain links TRBV10-3 with TRBJ2-7; D call uncertain. CDR1 and CDR2 from the germline V gene are ENHRY and SYGVKD. This CDR3 has 14 amino acids. V lost 8 bases to trimming and J lost 6 bases, with 20 bases between them.

The gene calls are TRBV7-2 and TRBJ2-7, with 8 bases fitting TRBD1. This CDR3 contains 14 residues. The germline gives CDR1 SGHTA, CDR2 FQGNSA. J lost 2 bases, V lost 5 bases, and 5 bases had no gene match. CDR3 nucleotides: TGTGCCAGCAGCCGGGGACAGGCTCCCTACGAGCAGTACTTC. It encodes CASSRGQAPYEQYF.

This clone was detected a few times. The V call is TRBV6-1, the J call TRBJ1-5; no reliable D call. The germline V gene encodes CDR1 MNHNS and CDR2 SASEGT. The CDR3 is made up of 17 amino acids. The germline V and J ends were trimmed by 1 base and 2 bases, with 15 bases remaining between them. CDR3 sequence reads: CASSEGTSGSGNQPQHF. CDR3 DNA: TGTGCCAGCAGTGAAGGAACGTCGGGGTCGGGCAATCAGCCCCAGCATTTT.